Presented here are 20 T cell receptor beta chains from one specimen sequenced in a study of Ad26.COV2.S vaccination and SARS-CoV-2 variants. Repertoires were generated with immunoSEQ multiplex PCR, while TCRdb's copy carries only in-frame clones and drops some. The sample contains 350,000 to 400,000 clones, around 91% of which appear only once. Treatment in this sample: about 20 received Ad26.COV2.S at low or high dose, single or two shots; 5 received placebo; per-sample allocation not given. Samples were taken on day 63 after the first vaccine or placebo injection. The sequencing here drew on peripheral blood, taken in a trial of Ad26.COV2.S vaccine versus placebo. Source of these receptors: a person aged 18-65 years who received the Ad26.COV2.S COVID-19 vaccine or a placebo.

This chain uses TRBV27 with TRBJ1-6; 10 nucleotides align to TRBD1. Germline-derived CDR1 and CDR2 are MNHEY and SMNVEV (reference sequence). V lost 3 bases to trimming and J lost 13 bases; unmatched junction nucleotides: 3. There are 13 residues in the CDR3. CDR3 DNA sequence: TGTGCCAGCAGTTTTGGACAGGGGGTGCCCCTCCACTTT. Its translation is CASSFGQGVPLHF.

This sequence joins TRBV5-1 and TRBJ2-2; 14 bases are a match to TRBD2. There are 17 residues in the CDR3. CDR1 and CDR2 from the germline V gene are SGHRS and YFSETQ. The ends lost 5 bases at V and 4 bases at J; junction bases unmatched: 7. The CDR3 protein is CASRPTSGRETTGELFF. The CDR3 DNA is TGCGCCAGCAGGCCGACTAGCGGGAGGGAGACCACCGGGGAGCTGTTTTTT. The full variable domain, in which reference TRBV5-1 and TRBJ2-2 provide the parts outside the CDR3, is KAGVTQTPRYLIKTRGQQVTLSCSPISGHRSVSWYQQTPGQGLQFLFEYFSETQRNKGNFPGRFSGRQFSNSRSEMNVSTLELGDSALYLCASRPTSGRETTGELFFGEGSRLTVL.

The chain combines TRBV6-5 with TRBJ2-7; 10 bases line up with TRBD2. This CDR3 is built from 13 residues. The V gene's germline CDR1 is MNHEY and CDR2 SVGAGI. The ends lost 7 bases at V and 0 bases at J; junction bases unmatched: 0. The CDR3: CASKRGGSYEQYF. CDR3 nucleotides: TGTGCCAGCAAGCGGGGGGGCTCCTACGAGCAGTACTTC.

This chain links TRBV10-3 with TRBJ2-3; 9 nucleotides agree with TRBD2. Germline CDR1 ENHRY, CDR2 SYGVKD. V was pared by 0 bases and J by 4 bases, with 8 bases of the junction left unmatched. This CDR3 has 17 residues. As DNA, the CDR3 is TGTGCCATCAGTGAGTCCGGTGGCGGGAGGGGGTCAGATACGCAGTATTTT. It specifies CAISESGGGRGSDTQYF.

V gene TRBV28 combines with J gene TRBJ1-3; D unresolved. The CDR3 spans 14 residues. V gave up 0 bases and J gave up 4 bases, with 7 bases separating them. The germline V gene has CDR1 MDHEN and CDR2 SYDVKM. The CDR3 reads CASSLWRLGNTIYF. CDR3 bases: TGTGCCAGCAGTTTATGGAGACTGGGAAACACCATATATTTT.

V usage is TRBV28 and J usage is TRBJ2-5; 7 bases are shared with TRBD2. With V trimmed by 6 bases and J by 5 bases, 9 bases remained unmatched. From germline, CDR1 is MDHEN and CDR2 SYDVKM. The CDR3 sequence is 14 residues long. CDR3 region: CASSPREVGETQYF. Here the CDR3 DNA reads TGTGCCAGCAGCCCCCGGGAGGTGGGGGAGACCCAGTACTTC.

The chain links TRBV28 to TRBJ1-4; D gene ambiguous. The CDR3 is made up of 14 amino acids. Germline assignment: CDR1 MDHEN and CDR2 SYDVKM. Trimming left V 7 bases short and J 7 bases short, with 16 bases between. The CDR3 spells CASILTGGSEKLFF. DNA for the CDR3: TGTGCCAGCATCCTAACCGGCGGGTCTGAAAAACTGTTTTTT.

This rearrangement joins TRBV30 to TRBJ2-2; 8 bases are shared with TRBD2. The germline CDR1 and CDR2 sequences are GTSNPN and SVGIG (reference sequence). V dropped 3 bases and J dropped 4; count of bases not matched to a gene: 4. The CDR3 consists of 14 residues. CDR3 nucleotides: TGTGCCTGGAGCAGCGGGACTAGCACCGGGGAGCTGTTTTTT. Translation gives CAWSSGTSTGELFF.

This chain uses TRBV28 with TRBJ1-1; D call uncertain. Trimming removed 3 bases from V and 5 bases from J, with 13 bases in between. CDR3 length equals 14 residues. Germline CDR1 and CDR2: MDHEN and SYDVKM. CDR3 region: CASSFYGEPTEAFF. The CDR3 DNA sequence: TGTGCCAGCAGTTTTTACGGGGAACCTACTGAAGCTTTCTTT.

The chain carries TRBV9 and TRBJ2-1; D possibly corresponds to TRBD1 (5 bases). This CDR3 has 18 residues. Trimming removed 0 bases at V and 3 bases at J, with 19 bases between. Germline V gives CDR1 SGDLS, CDR2 YYNGEE. Here the CDR3 reads CASSVEGGGQGYYNEQFF. In nucleotides, the CDR3 is TGTGCCAGCAGCGTAGAGGGCGGCGGTCAGGGATACTACAATGAGCAGTTCTTC.

V and J are TRBV2 and TRBJ1-2, with TRBD1 matching over 8 bases. CDR3 length: 13 residues. Germline loops: CDR1 SNHLY, CDR2 FYNNEI. V was pared by 6 bases and J by 8 bases, with 8 bases of the junction left unmatched. CDR3 loop: CASSPNRGDGYTF. Here the CDR3 DNA reads TGTGCCAGCAGCCCAAACAGGGGGGACGGCTACACCTTC.

The chain is built from TRBV2 and TRBJ2-7, with 8 bases matching TRBD2. Germline lookup yields CDR1 SNHLY and CDR2 FYNNEI. J gave up 5 bases and V 10 bases, and 13 bases lay outside the gene matches. This CDR3 spans 14 amino acids. The CDR3 is CAKYRWAGGDEQYF. The CDR3 region has the DNA TGTGCCAAATACCGATGGGCGGGAGGTGACGAGCAGTACTTC.

The chain uses TRBV14 and TRBJ2-7; 13 bases align to TRBD2. This CDR3 is 15 amino acids long. V was pared by 2 bases and J by 7 bases, with 5 bases of the junction left unmatched. CDR1 is SGHDN and CDR2 is FVKESK in the germline V gene. Here the CDR3 DNA reads TGTGCCAGCAGCCAAAGAGGACTAGCGGGAGTAGAGCAGTACTTC. Its protein product is CASSQRGLAGVEQYF.

The chain carries TRBV13 and TRBJ2-7, with 8 nucleotides matching TRBD1. The ends lost 4 bases at V and 3 bases at J; junction bases unmatched: 5. Looked up from germline, CDR1 is PRHDT and CDR2 is FYEKMQ (reference sequence). The CDR3 sequence is 14 residues long. CDR3 sequence reads: CASSSGTGNYEQYF. In DNA form, the CDR3 reads TGTGCCAGCAGCTCAGGGACAGGAAACTACGAGCAGTACTTC.

The gene calls are TRBV4-2 and TRBJ2-3, with TRBD2 identical over 8 bases. The CDR3 is 15 residues long. V trimming: 9 bases; J trimming: 2 bases; junction bases outside the gene matches: 10. Germline CDR1 reads LGHNA; CDR2 reads YNFKEQ. CDR3: CASGYSGGATDTQYF. The CDR3 bases are TGTGCCAGTGGGTACAGCGGGGGTGCCACAGATACGCAGTATTTT.

J is TRBJ1-2 and V is TRBV19; maybe TRBD1 (6 bases). The CDR3 runs to 14 residues. CDR1 and CDR2 from the germline V gene are LNHDA and SQIVND (reference sequence). Trimming removed 7 bases from V and 6 bases from J, with 18 bases in between. This chain's CDR3 is CASTPRPGAHGYTF. The CDR3 nucleotides read TGTGCCAGTACCCCTCGTCCAGGGGCGCATGGCTACACCTTC.

The rearrangement joins TRBV5-1 to TRBJ1-4; D not certain. The V gene lost 5 bases and the J gene lost 0 bases, with 5 bases spanning the gap. Germline assignment: CDR1 SGHRS and CDR2 YFSETQ. The CDR3 spans 13 residues. The CDR3 nucleotides read TGCGCCAGCAGACACACAACTAATGAAAAACTGTTTTTT. This translates into CASRHTTNEKLFF. Full variable domain (rest looked up from reference TRBV5-1 and TRBJ1-4): KAGVTQTPRYLIKTRGQQVTLSCSPISGHRSVSWYQQTPGQGLQFLFEYFSETQRNKGNFPGRFSGRQFSNSRSEMNVSTLELGDSALYLCASRHTTNEKLFFGSGTQLSVL.

The genes are TRBV7-6 and TRBJ2-7; D may be TRBD2 (5 bases). Germline CDR1 and CDR2: SGHVS and FNYEAQ. The CDR3 covers 15 residues. V was clipped by 1 base and J by 5 bases, with 15 bases between them. This CDR3 is CASSLGPGTVDEQYF. In nucleotides, the CDR3 is TGTGCCAGCAGCTTAGGTCCGGGAACCGTTGACGAGCAGTACTTC. Full variable domain (missing parts from reference TRBV7-6 and TRBJ2-7): GAGVSQSPRYKVTKRGQDVALRCDPISGHVSLYWYRQALGQGPEFLTYFNYEAQQDKSGLPNDRFSAERPEGSISTLTIQRTEQRDSAMYRCASSLGPGTVDEQYFGPGTRLTVT.

The chain combines TRBV28 with TRBJ1-2; D gene uncertain. This CDR3 is built from 12 residues. Germline-derived CDR1 and CDR2 are MDHEN and SYDVKM. V was pared by 5 bases and J by 1 base, with 5 bases between. CDR3 loop: CASSTYNYGYTF. DNA for the CDR3: TGTGCCAGCAGTACATATAACTATGGCTACACCTTC.

The chain combines TRBV20-1 with TRBJ2-7; 13 nucleotides match TRBD2. V lost 3 bases to trimming and J lost 6 bases; unmatched junction nucleotides: 8. Germline V gene sequence: CDR1 DFQATT, CDR2 SNEGSKA (reference sequence). The CDR3 consists of 15 residues. CDR3 DNA: TGCAGTGCTAGTGAGAGGACTAGCGGGAGAGGCGAGCAGTACTTC. Residues: CSASERTSGRGEQYF.